The entry below gives a single T cell receptor beta chain sequence along with its context. No antigen is known for it. The data stem from a study of cytomegalovirus exposure and HLA in healthy donors. CDR1 and CDR2 (germline): MNHEY, SMNVEV (reference sequence). The germline V and J ends were trimmed by 6 bases and 6 bases, with 15 bases remaining between them. The CDR3 has 13 amino acids. Findings and limits, study-wide: Among CMV-associated TCR beta chains, most appeared HLA-restricted in a later analysis.

Amplification used 60 Vbeta primers and 13 Jbeta primers. Assay used: immunoSEQ multiplex PCR; TCRdb lists only in-frame clones, some missing. In the table there are about 160,000 clones, 60% to 80% of which are singletons. The sequenced sample consisted of PBMCs. The TCR originated in a woman aged 45-60 years in good health and CMV-seropositive. This chain joins TRBV27 and TRBJ2-7; D not resolved. Written as DNA, the CDR3 is TGTGCCAGCAGAAGTCGAGCAACTCGCGAGCAGTACTTC. The encoded protein is CASRSRATREQYF.